The 25 T cell receptor beta chains below come from one sample, sequenced in a study of blood T cell repertoires in COVID-19. The protocol was immunoSEQ multiplex PCR, while the TCRdb copy is restricted to in-frame clones and leaves out a portion. Counted here are about 300,000 clones, roughly 85% occurring once; the ten biggest clones make up approximately 6%. Sequencing was carried out using PBMCs or T cells enriched from blood (not recorded which). The receptors shown here come from a woman aged 25 to 39 who had recovered from COVID-19.

The chain combines TRBV3-1 (or the pseudogene TRBV3-2) with TRBJ2-7; maybe TRBD1 (6 bases). The CDR3 has 15 residues. In germline, CDR1 is LGHDT, CDR2 YNNKEL (reference sequence). Trimming shortened V by 4 bases and J by 0 bases, and 13 bases separated the two germline ends. The CDR3 DNA follows: TGTGCCAGCAGCCCAGAACAGGGTCTCTCCTACGAGCAGTACTTC. It yields the protein CASSPEQGLSYEQYF.

This clone was picked up one time. This rearrangement joins TRBV5-1 to TRBJ2-5, with 13 bases lining up with TRBD2. Germline V lookup: CDR1 SGHRS, CDR2 YFSETQ. V trimming: 4 bases; J trimming: 2 bases; junction bases outside the gene matches: 11. The CDR3 consists of 18 residues. The CDR3 DNA follows: TGCGCCAGCAGCAAGGGACTCACTAGCGGGGGGGAACAAGAGACCCAGTACTTC. It codes for CASSKGLTSGGEQETQYF.

This rearrangement joins TRBV6-2 or TRBV6-3 to TRBJ1-2; D may be TRBD1 (6 bases). The CDR3 contains 14 residues. The ends were cut back, 0 bases at V and 4 bases at J, with 9 bases in the middle. CDR1 MNHEY and CDR2 SVGEGT come from the germline V gene. The CDR3 coding sequence is TGTGCCAGCAGTTACTCACAGGGCCCCTATGGCTACACCTTC. Its translation: CASSYSQGPYGYTF.

The V gene is TRBV7-9, the J gene TRBJ2-3; D ambiguous. Deletions cut 1 base from V and 8 bases from J, with 16 bases between. The CDR3 has 15 residues. Germline CDR1 is SEHNR and CDR2 is FQNEAQ (reference sequence). CDR3 sequence (DNA): TGTGCCAGCAGCTTAGGAACATCCCCCCCAGGTACGCAGTATTTT. It specifies CASSLGTSPPGTQYF.

The chain links TRBV5-8 to TRBJ1-2; D is undetermined. CDR1 and CDR2 (germline): SGHTS, YDEGEE. The V end was cut by 1 base, the J end by 4 bases, with 8 bases between. The CDR3 has 13 residues. The CDR3 sequence is CASSLLQTYGYTF. The CDR3 DNA follows: TGTGCCAGCAGCTTGTTACAGACCTATGGCTACACCTTC.

V is TRBV6-5 and J is TRBJ1-3; no clear D gene. Trimming stripped 7 bases from V and 4 bases from J, with 11 bases between. CDR3 length: 13 residues. Germline loops: CDR1 MNHEY, CDR2 SVGAGI. CDR3 DNA: TGTGCCAGCACCCCCGGGTACGGAAACACCATATATTTT. As protein: CASTPGYGNTIYF.

This chain uses TRBV19 with TRBJ2-1; no clear D. The CDR3 has 13 residues. V lost 0 bases and J lost 6, with 6 bases in between. From germline, CDR1 is LNHDA and CDR2 SQIVND (reference sequence). The chain's CDR3 is CASSIDLPNEQFF. CDR3 nucleotides: TGTGCCAGTAGTATAGATCTCCCCAATGAGCAGTTCTTC.

The V and J genes are TRBV12-5 and TRBJ2-7, with TRBD2 matching 12 bases. CDR1 is LGHNT, CDR2 FRNRAP, per germline. This CDR3 is 17 amino acids long. With 1 base clipped from V and 1 base from J, the junction kept 5 bases outside the gene matches. CDR3 region: CASGLDPLAGGSYEQYF. The CDR3 nucleotides are TGTGCTAGTGGTTTGGACCCACTAGCGGGGGGATCCTACGAGCAGTACTTC.

The chain uses TRBV7-3 and TRBJ2-5; 15 bases are shared with TRBD2. V lost 2 bases to trimming and J lost 4 bases; unmatched junction nucleotides: 2. Germline V gene sequence: CDR1 SGHTA, CDR2 FQGTGA. The CDR3 has 16 amino acids. The CDR3 coding sequence is TGTGCCAGCAGCTTATTGGGACTAGCGGGGGGAGAGACCCAGTACTTC. It yields the protein CASSLLGLAGGETQYF.

This clone came up once. The V and J genes are TRBV19 and TRBJ1-5; TRBD1 might be the D (5 bases). There are 15 residues in the CDR3. Trimming stripped 5 bases from V and 0 bases from J, with 11 bases between. In germline, CDR1 is LNHDA, CDR2 SQIVND (reference sequence). CDR3 nucleotides: TGTGCCAGTAGTGGTCAGGGCGGTAGCAATCAGCCCCAGCATTTT. This sequence encodes CASSGQGGSNQPQHF.

The genes are TRBV30 and TRBJ1-1; tentative D call: TRBD1 (5 bases). CDR1 and CDR2 from the germline V gene are GTSNPN and SVGIG (reference sequence). V was shortened by 2 bases and J by 3 bases, with 7 bases between the two germline ends. The CDR3 sequence is 12 residues long. The CDR3 spells CAWSRGDTEAFF. CDR3 sequence (DNA): TGTGCCTGGAGTAGGGGCGACACTGAAGCTTTCTTT. The complete variable domain, with remaining parts taken from reference TRBV30 and TRBJ1-1, reads SQTIHQWPATLVQPVGSPLSLECTVEGTSNPNLYWYRQAAGRGLQLLFYSVGIGQISSEVPQNLSASRPQDRQFILSSKKLLLSDSGFYLCAWSRGDTEAFFGQGTRLTVV.

This clone showed up just a few times. The chain is built from TRBV3-1 (or the pseudogene TRBV3-2) and TRBJ1-2, with TRBD1 matching over 9 bases. V dropped 5 bases and J dropped 11; count of bases not matched to a gene: 9. CDR3 length: 13 residues. Germline loops: CDR1 LGHDT, CDR2 YNNKEL (reference sequence). This CDR3 reads CASSVGQGRRYTF. In DNA, the CDR3 is TGTGCCAGCAGCGTCGGACAGGGGAGGAGATACACCTTC.

The genes are TRBV6-5 and TRBJ1-2; the D is unclear. The CDR3 has 12 amino acids. Per the germline V gene, CDR1 is MNHEY and CDR2 is SVGAGI. V lost 4 bases to trimming and J lost 8 bases, with 11 bases between them. The CDR3 DNA sequence: TGTGCCAGCAGTTTAGGAGTGGTGGGCTACACCTTC. Protein sequence: CASSLGVVGYTF.

This rearrangement joins TRBV11-2 to TRBJ1-1, with no clear D. Between the trimmed V and J ends, which lost 3 bases and 0 bases, there was a span of 14 bases. This CDR3 spans 16 amino acids. Germline V lookup: CDR1 SGHAT, CDR2 FQNNGV. The CDR3: CASSFPGRPVNTEAFF. CDR3 coding DNA: TGTGCCAGCAGCTTCCCGGGGAGACCTGTGAACACTGAAGCTTTCTTT.

V and J are TRBV25-1 and TRBJ1-2; 7 bases agree with TRBD1. The CDR3 covers 15 residues. The germline V gene encodes CDR1 MGHDK and CDR2 SYGVNS. V trimming: 3 bases; J trimming: 8 bases; junction bases outside the gene matches: 12. CDR3 residues: CASSDQLTGSGGYTF. The CDR3 bases are TGTGCCAGCAGTGACCAATTGACAGGGAGTGGCGGCTACACCTTC.

This rearrangement joins TRBV3-1 (or the pseudogene TRBV3-2) to TRBJ1-5, with D unresolved. Germline V CDR1 and CDR2: LGHDT, YNNKEL (reference sequence). The CDR3 is made up of 13 amino acids. Trimming left V 8 bases short and J 0 bases short, with 8 bases between. In DNA form, the CDR3 reads TGTGCCAGCGGCGGAAATAGCAATCAGCCCCAGCATTTT. This codes for CASGGNSNQPQHF.

The rearrangement links TRBV5-1 to TRBJ2-5; weak D call: TRBD2 (6 bases). Germline CDR1 is SGHRS and CDR2 is YFSETQ. Trimming left V 0 bases short and J 3 bases short, with 12 bases between. This CDR3 has 15 residues. The CDR3 protein is CASSLGARGEETQYF. CDR3 DNA sequence: TGCGCCAGCAGCTTGGGGGCGCGGGGAGAAGAGACCCAGTACTTC.

The chain recombines TRBV27 with TRBJ1-2; D may be TRBD1 (5 bases). The CDR3 loop spans 15 amino acids. The V end lost 5 bases, the J end lost 2 bases, and 15 bases lay between the germline ends. The germline gives CDR1 MNHEY, CDR2 SMNVEV (reference sequence). The CDR3 coding sequence is TGTGCCAGCAGTCGTCAGGGCCCCAAGAACTATGGCTACACCTTC. Amino acids: CASSRQGPKNYGYTF.

The J gene is TRBJ1-2, the V gene TRBV25-1; D call uncertain. The CDR3 is 11 amino acids. V was trimmed by 6 bases and J by 6 bases, leaving 8 bases between them. Germline CDR1 MGHDK, CDR2 SYGVNS. The CDR3 protein is CASSTGNGYTF. CDR3 coding DNA: TGTGCCAGCAGCACGGGAAATGGCTACACCTTC.

The chain is built from TRBV5-8 and TRBJ1-1, with D perhaps matching TRBD1 (5 bases). This CDR3 has 14 residues. V was clipped by 3 bases and J by 1 base, with 10 bases between them. CDR1 is SGHTS, CDR2 YDEGEE, per germline. CDR3 protein: CASSSWGTNTEAFF. The CDR3 region has the DNA TGTGCCAGCAGCTCATGGGGCACGAACACTGAAGCTTTCTTT.

The V and J genes are TRBV7-3 and TRBJ2-7, with 7 bases lining up with TRBD1. The CDR3 is made up of 15 amino acids. The V segment lost 4 bases and the J segment 0 bases; nucleotides outside the gene matches: 6. Germline assignment: CDR1 SGHTA and CDR2 FQGTGA. The CDR3 DNA is TGTGCCAGCAGCTACTGGGACAGAGTCTCCTACGAGCAGTACTTC. Encoded protein: CASSYWDRVSYEQYF. The variable domain in full, with the rest retrieved from reference TRBV7-3 and TRBJ2-7, is GAGVSQTPSNKVTEKGKYVELRCDPISGHTALYWYRQSLGQGPEFLIYFQGTGAADDSGLPNDRFFAVRPEGSVSTLKIQRTERGDSAVYLCASSYWDRVSYEQYFGPGTRLTVT.

This clone was observed a handful of times. The chain is built from TRBV19 and TRBJ1-2; a weak D match, TRBD1 (5 bases). CDR1 and CDR2 (germline): LNHDA, SQIVND (reference sequence). There are 14 residues in the CDR3. V shed 5 bases and J shed 2 bases, with 12 bases lying between them. The CDR3 nucleotides read TGTGCCAGTAGTCCTATGACAGCCAACTATGGCTACACCTTC. As protein: CASSPMTANYGYTF.

This clone was seen just once. Other DNA sequences in this sample translate to the same CDR3. V and J are TRBV19 and TRBJ2-7; tentatively, D is TRBD2 (5 bases). The germline V gene encodes CDR1 LNHDA and CDR2 SQIVND (reference sequence). This CDR3 has 13 amino acids. Trimming removed 1 base at V and 3 bases at J, with 7 bases between. CDR3 coding DNA: TGTGCCAGTAGTATAGGCCGGGACTACGAGCAGTACTTC. Translating gives CASSIGRDYEQYF.

V usage is TRBV4-1 and J usage is TRBJ1-2; D perhaps matches TRBD1 (5 bases). This CDR3 has 13 residues. CDR1 is MGHRA, CDR2 YSYEKL, per germline. Trimming removed 0 bases from V and 4 bases from J, with 6 bases in between. In DNA, the CDR3 is TGCGCCAGCAGCCAAGATAGGGGCTATGGCTACACCTTC. This encodes CASSQDRGYGYTF.

CDR3 in amino acids: CASSARRATNEKLFF. The CDR3 coding sequence is TGTGCCAGCAGCGCCCGGAGGGCGACTAATGAAAAACTGTTTTTT. This chain joins TRBV7-8 and TRBJ1-4, with D unresolved. The CDR3 has 15 residues. Germline assignment: CDR1 SGHVS and CDR2 FQNEAQ. V was pared by 5 bases and J by 2 bases, with 12 bases between. The full variable domain, its missing parts supplied by reference TRBV7-8 and TRBJ1-4, is GAGVSQSPRYKVAKRGQDVALRCDPISGHVSLFWYQQALGQGPEFLTYFQNEAQLDKSGLPSDRFFAERPEGSVSTLKIQRTQQEDSAVYLCASSARRATNEKLFFGSGTQLSVL.